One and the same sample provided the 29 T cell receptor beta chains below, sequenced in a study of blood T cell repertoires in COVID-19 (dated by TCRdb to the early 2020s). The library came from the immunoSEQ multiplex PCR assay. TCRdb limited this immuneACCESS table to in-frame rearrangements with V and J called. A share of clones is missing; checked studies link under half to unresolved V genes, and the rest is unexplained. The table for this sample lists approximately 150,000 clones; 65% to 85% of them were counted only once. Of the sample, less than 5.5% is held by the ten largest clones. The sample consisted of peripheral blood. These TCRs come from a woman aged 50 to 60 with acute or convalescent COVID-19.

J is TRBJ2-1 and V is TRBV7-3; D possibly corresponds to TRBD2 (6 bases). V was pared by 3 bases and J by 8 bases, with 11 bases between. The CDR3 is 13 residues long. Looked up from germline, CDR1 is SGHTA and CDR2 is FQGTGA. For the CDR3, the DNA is TGTGCCAGCAGCTTGGGCGGGGAGGATGAGCAGTTCTTC. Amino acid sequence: CASSLGGEDEQFF.

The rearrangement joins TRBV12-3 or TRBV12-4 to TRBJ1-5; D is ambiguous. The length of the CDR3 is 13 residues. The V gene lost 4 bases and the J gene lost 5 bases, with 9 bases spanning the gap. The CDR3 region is CASSSSGDQPQHF. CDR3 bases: TGTGCCAGCAGTTCTTCCGGGGATCAGCCCCAGCATTTT.

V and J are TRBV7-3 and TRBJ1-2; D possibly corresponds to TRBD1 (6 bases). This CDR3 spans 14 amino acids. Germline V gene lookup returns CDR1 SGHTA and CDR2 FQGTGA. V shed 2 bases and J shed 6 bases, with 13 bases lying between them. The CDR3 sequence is CASSLGIEGDGYTF. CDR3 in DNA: TGTGCCAGCAGCTTAGGGATTGAGGGGGATGGCTACACCTTC.

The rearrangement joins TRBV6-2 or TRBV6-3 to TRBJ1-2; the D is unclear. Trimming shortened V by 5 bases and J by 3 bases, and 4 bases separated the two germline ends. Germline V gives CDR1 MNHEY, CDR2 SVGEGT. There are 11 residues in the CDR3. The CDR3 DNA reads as TGTGCCAGCAGTCTTCACTATGGCTACACCTTC. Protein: CASSLHYGYTF.

The CDR3 DNA reads as TGTGCCAGCAGCGTAGGGAGGCTGGGGTTAGATACGCAGTATTTT. Its translation is CASSVGRLGLDTQYF. The rearrangement links TRBV9 to TRBJ2-3; D might be TRBD2 (5 bases). This CDR3 is built from 15 residues. V dropped 0 bases and J dropped 5 bases, with 13 bases sitting between them. In germline, CDR1 is SGDLS, CDR2 YYNGEE.

CDR3 DNA: TGCGCCAGCAGCCAAGATTGGGCTGGAATACAAGAGACCCAGTACTTC. Amino acids: CASSQDWAGIQETQYF. The chain employs TRBV4-1 and TRBJ2-5, with D unresolved. Germline assignment: CDR1 MGHRA and CDR2 YSYEKL. CDR3 size: 16 residues. Deletions cut 0 bases from V and 2 bases from J, with 13 bases between.

The CDR3: CASSRGLAGTGELFF. In DNA form, the CDR3 reads TGTGCCAGCAGCCGGGGACTAGCGGGGACCGGGGAGCTGTTTTTT. The chain links TRBV7-2 to TRBJ2-2, with 13 bases matching TRBD2. With 5 bases clipped from V and 5 bases from J, the junction kept 2 bases outside the gene matches. Germline values: CDR1 SGHTA, CDR2 FQGNSA. There are 15 residues in the CDR3. The full variable domain, in which reference TRBV7-2 and TRBJ2-2 provide the parts outside the CDR3, is GAGVSQSPSNKVTEKGKDVELRCDPISGHTALYWYRQSLGQGLEFLIYFQGNSAPDKSGLPSDRFSAERTGGSVSTLTIQRTQQEDSAVYLCASSRGLAGTGELFFGEGSRLTVL.

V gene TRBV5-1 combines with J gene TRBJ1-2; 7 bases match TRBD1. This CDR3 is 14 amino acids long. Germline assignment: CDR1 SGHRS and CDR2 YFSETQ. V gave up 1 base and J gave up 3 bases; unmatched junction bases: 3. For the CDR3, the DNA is TGCGCCAGCAGCTTGATGGGACAGTACTATGGCTACACCTTC. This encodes CASSLMGQYYGYTF. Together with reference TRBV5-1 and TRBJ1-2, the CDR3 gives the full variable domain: KAGVTQTPRYLIKTRGQQVTLSCSPISGHRSVSWYQQTPGQGLQFLFEYFSETQRNKGNFPGRFSGRQFSNSRSEMNVSTLELGDSALYLCASSLMGQYYGYTFGSGTRLTVV.

In DNA, the CDR3 is TGTGCCAGCAGCCAAGAGGTCAGGGGAAGCTATGGCTACACCTTC. Encoded protein: CASSQEVRGSYGYTF. The chain links TRBV4-2 to TRBJ1-2, with a tentative D call TRBD1 (6 bases). V lost 0 bases and J lost 4, with 12 bases in between. CDR3 length: 15 residues. The germline gives CDR1 LGHNA, CDR2 YNFKEQ.

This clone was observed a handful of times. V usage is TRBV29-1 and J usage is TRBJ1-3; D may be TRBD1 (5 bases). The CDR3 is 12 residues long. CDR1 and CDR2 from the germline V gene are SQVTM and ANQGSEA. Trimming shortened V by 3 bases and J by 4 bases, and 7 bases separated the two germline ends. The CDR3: CSVDGGGNTIYF. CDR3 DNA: TGCAGCGTTGACGGGGGAGGAAACACCATATATTTT.

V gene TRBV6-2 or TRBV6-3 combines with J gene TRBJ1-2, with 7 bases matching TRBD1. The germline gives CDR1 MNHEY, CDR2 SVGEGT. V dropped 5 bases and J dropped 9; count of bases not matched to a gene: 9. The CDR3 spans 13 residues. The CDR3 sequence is CASSHRGLSSYTF. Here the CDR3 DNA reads TGTGCCAGCAGTCATAGGGGGCTAAGCAGCTACACCTTC.

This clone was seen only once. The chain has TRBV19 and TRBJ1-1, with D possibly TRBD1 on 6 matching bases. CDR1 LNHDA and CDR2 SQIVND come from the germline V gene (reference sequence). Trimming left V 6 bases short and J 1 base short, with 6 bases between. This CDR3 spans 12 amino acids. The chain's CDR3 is CASRTGNTEAFF. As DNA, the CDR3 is TGTGCCAGTAGGACAGGGAACACTGAAGCTTTCTTT.

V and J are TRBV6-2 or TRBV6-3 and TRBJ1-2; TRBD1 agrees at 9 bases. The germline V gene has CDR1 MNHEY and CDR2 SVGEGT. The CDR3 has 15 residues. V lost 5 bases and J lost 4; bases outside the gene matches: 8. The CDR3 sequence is CASSQQGALPYGYTF. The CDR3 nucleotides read TGTGCCAGCAGTCAACAGGGGGCGCTCCCCTATGGCTACACCTTC.

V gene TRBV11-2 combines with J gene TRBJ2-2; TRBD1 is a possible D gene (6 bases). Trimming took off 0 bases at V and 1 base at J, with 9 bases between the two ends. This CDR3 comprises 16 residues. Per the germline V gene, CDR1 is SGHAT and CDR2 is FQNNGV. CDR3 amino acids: CASSLDVQGNTGELFF. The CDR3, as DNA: TGTGCCAGCAGCTTAGATGTACAGGGGAACACCGGGGAGCTGTTTTTT.

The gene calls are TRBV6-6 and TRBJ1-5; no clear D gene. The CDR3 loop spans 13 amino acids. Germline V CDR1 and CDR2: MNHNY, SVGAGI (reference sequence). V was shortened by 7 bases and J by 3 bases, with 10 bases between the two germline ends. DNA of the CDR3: TGTGCCAGCATGCGGAGGGACAATCAGCCCCAGCATTTT. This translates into CASMRRDNQPQHF.

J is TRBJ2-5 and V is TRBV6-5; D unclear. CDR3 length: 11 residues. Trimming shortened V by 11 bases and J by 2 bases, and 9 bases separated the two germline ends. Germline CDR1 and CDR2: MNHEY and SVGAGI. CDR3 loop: CALRGQETQYF. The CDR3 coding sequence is TGTGCCCTGCGCGGACAAGAGACCCAGTACTTC.

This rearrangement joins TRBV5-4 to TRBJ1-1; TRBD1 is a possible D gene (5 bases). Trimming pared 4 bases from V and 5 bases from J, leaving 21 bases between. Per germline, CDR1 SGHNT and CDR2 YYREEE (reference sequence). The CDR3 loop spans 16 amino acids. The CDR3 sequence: CASSPQDRAGTTEAFF. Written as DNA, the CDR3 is TGTGCCAGCAGCCCGCAGGACCGGGCAGGGACTACTGAAGCTTTCTTT.

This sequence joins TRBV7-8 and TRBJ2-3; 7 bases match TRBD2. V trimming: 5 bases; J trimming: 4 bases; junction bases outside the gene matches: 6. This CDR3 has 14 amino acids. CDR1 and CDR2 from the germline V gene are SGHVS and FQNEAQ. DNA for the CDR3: TGTGCCAGCAGCACCCGGACTAGTTCAGATACGCAGTATTTT. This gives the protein CASSTRTSSDTQYF.

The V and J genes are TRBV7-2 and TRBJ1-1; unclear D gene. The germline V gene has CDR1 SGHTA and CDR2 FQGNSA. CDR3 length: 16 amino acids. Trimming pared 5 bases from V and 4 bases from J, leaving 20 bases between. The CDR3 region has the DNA TGTGCCAGCAGCCTCGGCGGCGGGAAGGAGCTCACTGAAGCTTTCTTT. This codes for CASSLGGGKELTEAFF.

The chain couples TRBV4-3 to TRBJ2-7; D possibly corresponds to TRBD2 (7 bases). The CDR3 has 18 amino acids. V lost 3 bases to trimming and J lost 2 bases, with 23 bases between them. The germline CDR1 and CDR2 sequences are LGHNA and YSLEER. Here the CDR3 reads CASSQRYGGGTPTYEQYF. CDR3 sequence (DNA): TGCGCCAGCAGCCAGAGATATGGGGGGGGGACACCGACCTACGAGCAGTACTTC.

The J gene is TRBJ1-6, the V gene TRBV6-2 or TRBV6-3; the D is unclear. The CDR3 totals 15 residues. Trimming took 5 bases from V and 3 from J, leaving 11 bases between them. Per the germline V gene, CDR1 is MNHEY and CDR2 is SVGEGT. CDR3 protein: CASSQFGSYNSPLHF. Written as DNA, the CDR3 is TGTGCCAGCAGTCAGTTCGGGAGCTATAATTCACCCCTCCACTTT.

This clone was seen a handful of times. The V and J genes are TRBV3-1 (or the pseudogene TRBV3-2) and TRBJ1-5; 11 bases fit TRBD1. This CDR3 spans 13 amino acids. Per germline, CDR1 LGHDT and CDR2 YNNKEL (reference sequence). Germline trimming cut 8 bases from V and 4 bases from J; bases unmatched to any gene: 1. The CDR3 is CASGQGANQPQHF. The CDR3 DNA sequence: TGTGCCAGCGGACAGGGGGCGAATCAGCCCCAGCATTTT.

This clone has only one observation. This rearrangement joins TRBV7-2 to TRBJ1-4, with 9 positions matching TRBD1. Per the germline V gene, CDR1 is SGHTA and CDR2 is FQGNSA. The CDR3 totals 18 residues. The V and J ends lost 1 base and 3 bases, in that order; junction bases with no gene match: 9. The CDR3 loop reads CASSLVGQGNLPNEKLFF. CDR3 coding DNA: TGTGCCAGCAGCTTAGTTGGACAGGGGAATTTGCCTAATGAAAAACTGTTTTTT.

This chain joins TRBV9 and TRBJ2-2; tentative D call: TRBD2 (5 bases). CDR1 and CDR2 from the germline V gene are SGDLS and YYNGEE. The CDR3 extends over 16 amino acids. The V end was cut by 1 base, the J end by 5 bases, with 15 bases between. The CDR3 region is CASSVIGHGVTGELFF. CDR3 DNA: TGTGCCAGCAGCGTAATTGGGCACGGGGTGACCGGGGAGCTGTTTTTT.

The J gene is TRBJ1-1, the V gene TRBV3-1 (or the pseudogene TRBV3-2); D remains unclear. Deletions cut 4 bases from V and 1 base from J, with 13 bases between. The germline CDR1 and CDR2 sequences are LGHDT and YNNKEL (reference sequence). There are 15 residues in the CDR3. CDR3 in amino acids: CASSPRAPGNTEAFF. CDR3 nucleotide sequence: TGTGCCAGCAGCCCACGAGCACCTGGGAACACTGAAGCTTTCTTT.

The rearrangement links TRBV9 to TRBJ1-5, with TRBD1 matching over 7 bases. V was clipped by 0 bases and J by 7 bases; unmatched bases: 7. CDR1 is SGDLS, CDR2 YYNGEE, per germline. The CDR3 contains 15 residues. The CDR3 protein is CASSVGSGGVQPQHF. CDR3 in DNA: TGTGCCAGCAGCGTAGGGTCAGGGGGAGTCCAGCCCCAGCATTTT.

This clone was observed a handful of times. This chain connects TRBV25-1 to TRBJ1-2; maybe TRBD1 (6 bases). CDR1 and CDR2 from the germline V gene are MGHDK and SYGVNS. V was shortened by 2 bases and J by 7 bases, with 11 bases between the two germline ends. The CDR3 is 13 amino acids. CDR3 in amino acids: CASSEGTLSGYTF. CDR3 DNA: TGTGCCAGCAGTGAAGGGACACTTTCTGGCTACACCTTC.

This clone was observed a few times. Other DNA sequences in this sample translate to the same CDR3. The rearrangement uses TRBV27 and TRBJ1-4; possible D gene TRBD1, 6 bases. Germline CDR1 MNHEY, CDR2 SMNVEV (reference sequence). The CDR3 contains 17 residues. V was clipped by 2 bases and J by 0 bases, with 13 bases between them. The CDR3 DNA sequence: TGTGCCAGCAGTTTACTAGGGGGGGACGCAACTAATGAAAAACTGTTTTTT. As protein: CASSLLGGDATNEKLFF.

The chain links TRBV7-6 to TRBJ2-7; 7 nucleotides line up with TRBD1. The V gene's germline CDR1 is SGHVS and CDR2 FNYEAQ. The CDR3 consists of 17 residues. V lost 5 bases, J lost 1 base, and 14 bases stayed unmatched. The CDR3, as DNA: TGTGCCAGCAGCCAAGGCCCCCGGGACAGAAGATCCTACGAGCAGTACTTC. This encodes CASSQGPRDRRSYEQYF.